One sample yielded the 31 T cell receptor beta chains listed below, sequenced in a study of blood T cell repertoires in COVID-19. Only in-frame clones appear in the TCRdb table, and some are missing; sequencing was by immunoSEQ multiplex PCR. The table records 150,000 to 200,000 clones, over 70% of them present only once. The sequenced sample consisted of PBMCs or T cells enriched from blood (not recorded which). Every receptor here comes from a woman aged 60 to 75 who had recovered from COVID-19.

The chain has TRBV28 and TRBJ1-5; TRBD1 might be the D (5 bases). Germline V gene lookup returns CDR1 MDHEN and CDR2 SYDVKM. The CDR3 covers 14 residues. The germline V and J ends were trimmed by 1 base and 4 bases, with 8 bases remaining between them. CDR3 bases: TGTGCCAGCAGTTTATTGCCAGGGAATCAGCCCCAGCATTTT. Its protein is CASSLLPGNQPQHF.

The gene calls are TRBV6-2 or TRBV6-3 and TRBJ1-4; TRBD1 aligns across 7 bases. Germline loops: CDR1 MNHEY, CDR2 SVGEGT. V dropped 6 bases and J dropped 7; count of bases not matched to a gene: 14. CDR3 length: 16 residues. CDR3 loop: CASSQARTGGIEKLFF. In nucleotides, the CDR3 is TGTGCCAGCAGCCAAGCCCGGACAGGTGGTATTGAAAAACTGTTTTTT.

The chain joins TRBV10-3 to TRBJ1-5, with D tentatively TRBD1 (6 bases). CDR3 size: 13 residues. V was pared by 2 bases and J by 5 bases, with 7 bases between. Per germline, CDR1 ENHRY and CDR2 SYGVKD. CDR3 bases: TGTGCCATCAGTGAGGGGGGCGATCAGCCCCAGCATTTT. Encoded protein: CAISEGGDQPQHF.

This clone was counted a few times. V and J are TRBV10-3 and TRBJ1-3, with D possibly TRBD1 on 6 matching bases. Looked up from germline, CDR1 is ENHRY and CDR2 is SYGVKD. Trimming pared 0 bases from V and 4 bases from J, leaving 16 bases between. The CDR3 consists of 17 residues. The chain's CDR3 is CAISESFGGRGGNTIYF. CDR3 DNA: TGTGCCATCAGTGAGTCTTTCGGGGGGCGCGGAGGAAACACCATATATTTT.

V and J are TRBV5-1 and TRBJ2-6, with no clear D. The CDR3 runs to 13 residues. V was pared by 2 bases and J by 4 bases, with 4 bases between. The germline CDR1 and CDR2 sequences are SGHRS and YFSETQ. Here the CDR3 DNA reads TGCGCCAGCAGCTTAGAGGGGGCCAACGTCCTGACTTTC. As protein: CASSLEGANVLTF.

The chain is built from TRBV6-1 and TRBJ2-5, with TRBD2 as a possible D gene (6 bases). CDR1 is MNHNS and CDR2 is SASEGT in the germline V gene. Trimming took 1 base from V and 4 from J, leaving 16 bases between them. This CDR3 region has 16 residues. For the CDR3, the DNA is TGTGCCAGCAGTGAAGGGTGGGTGGAGGGCGGAGAGACCCAGTACTTC. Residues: CASSEGWVEGGETQYF.

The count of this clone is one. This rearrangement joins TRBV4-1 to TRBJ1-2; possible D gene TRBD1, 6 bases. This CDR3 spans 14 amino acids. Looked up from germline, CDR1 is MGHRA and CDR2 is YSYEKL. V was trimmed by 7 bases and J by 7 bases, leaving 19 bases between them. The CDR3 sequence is CASTPDGGPGGYTF. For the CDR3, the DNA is TGCGCCAGCACCCCCGACGGGGGGCCAGGTGGCTACACCTTC.

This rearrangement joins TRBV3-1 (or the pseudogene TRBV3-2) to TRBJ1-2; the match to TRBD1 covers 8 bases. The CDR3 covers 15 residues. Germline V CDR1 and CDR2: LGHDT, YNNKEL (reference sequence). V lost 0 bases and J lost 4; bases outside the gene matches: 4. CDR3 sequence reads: CASSQETGVGYGYTF. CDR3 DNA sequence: TGTGCCAGCAGCCAAGAGACAGGGGTCGGCTATGGCTACACCTTC.

The CDR3 nucleotides read TGCGCCAGCAGCTTGCAGGGAGGGGTCTACGAGCAGTACTTC. Its translation is CASSLQGGVYEQYF. This chain joins TRBV5-1 and TRBJ2-7; 7 bases agree with TRBD2. V shed 1 base and J 3 bases; nucleotides not matched to a gene: 4. The CDR3 contains 14 residues. From germline, CDR1 is SGHRS and CDR2 YFSETQ.

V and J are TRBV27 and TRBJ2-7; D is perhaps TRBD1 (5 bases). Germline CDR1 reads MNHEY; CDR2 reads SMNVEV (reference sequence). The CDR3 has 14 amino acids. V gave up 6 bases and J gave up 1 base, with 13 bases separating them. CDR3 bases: TGTGCCAGCAGCCCAGGGTTGGTGTCCTACGAGCAGTACTTC. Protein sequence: CASSPGLVSYEQYF.

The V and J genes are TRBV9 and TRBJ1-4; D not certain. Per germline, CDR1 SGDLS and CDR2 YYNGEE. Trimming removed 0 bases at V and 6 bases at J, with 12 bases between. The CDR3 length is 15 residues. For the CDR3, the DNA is TGTGCCAGCAGCGTAGGGCAGGCTTGGGATGAAAAACTGTTTTTT. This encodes CASSVGQAWDEKLFF.

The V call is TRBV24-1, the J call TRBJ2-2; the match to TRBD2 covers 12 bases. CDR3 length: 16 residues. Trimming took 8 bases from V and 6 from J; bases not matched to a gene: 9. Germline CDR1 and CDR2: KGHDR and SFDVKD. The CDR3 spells CATIPGLAGLAGELFF. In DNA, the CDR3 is TGTGCCACCATTCCAGGACTAGCGGGACTCGCCGGGGAGCTGTTTTTT.

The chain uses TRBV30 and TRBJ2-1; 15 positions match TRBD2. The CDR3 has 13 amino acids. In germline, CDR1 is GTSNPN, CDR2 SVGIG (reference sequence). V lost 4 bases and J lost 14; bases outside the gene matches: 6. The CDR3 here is CAWNGLAGGIKFF. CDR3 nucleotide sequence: TGTGCCTGGAACGGACTAGCGGGAGGGATTAAGTTCTTC.

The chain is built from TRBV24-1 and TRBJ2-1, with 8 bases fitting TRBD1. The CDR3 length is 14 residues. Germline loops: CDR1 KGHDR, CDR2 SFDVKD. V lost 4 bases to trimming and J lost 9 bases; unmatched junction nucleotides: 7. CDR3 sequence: CATSETGAGREQFF. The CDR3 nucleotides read TGTGCCACCAGTGAGACAGGGGCAGGGCGTGAGCAGTTCTTC.

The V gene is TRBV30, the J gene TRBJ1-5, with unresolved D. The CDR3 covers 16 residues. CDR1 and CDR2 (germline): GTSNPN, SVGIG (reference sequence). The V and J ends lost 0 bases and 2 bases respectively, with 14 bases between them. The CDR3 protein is CAWSVPGESGNQPQHF. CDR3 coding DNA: TGTGCCTGGAGTGTACCCGGGGAGAGCGGCAATCAGCCCCAGCATTTT. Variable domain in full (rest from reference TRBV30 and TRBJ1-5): SQTIHQWPATLVQPVGSPLSLECTVEGTSNPNLYWYRQAAGRGLQLLFYSVGIGQISSEVPQNLSASRPQDRQFILSSKKLLLSDSGFYLCAWSVPGESGNQPQHFGDGTRLSIL.

CDR3 in DNA: TGTGCCAGCAGCGCGGACATTTTAGAGACCCAGTACTTC. This sequence encodes CASSADILETQYF. The J gene is TRBJ2-5, the V gene TRBV7-3; D is possibly TRBD1 (5 bases). The CDR3 is made up of 13 amino acids. Germline V gives CDR1 SGHTA, CDR2 FQGTGA. V lost 5 bases, J lost 4 bases, and 11 bases lay in between. The full variable domain, completed using reference TRBV7-3 and TRBJ2-5, is GAGVSQTPSNKVTEKGKYVELRCDPISGHTALYWYRQSLGQGPEFLIYFQGTGAADDSGLPNDRFFAVRPEGSVSTLKIQRTERGDSAVYLCASSADILETQYFGPGTRLLVL.

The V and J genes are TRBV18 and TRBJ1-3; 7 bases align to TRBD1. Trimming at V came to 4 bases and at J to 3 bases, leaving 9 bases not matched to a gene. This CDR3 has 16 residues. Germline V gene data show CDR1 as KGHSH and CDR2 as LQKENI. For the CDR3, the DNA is TGTGCCAGCTCACTAATGGGACAGATGGGTGGAAACACCATATATTTT. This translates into CASSLMGQMGGNTIYF.

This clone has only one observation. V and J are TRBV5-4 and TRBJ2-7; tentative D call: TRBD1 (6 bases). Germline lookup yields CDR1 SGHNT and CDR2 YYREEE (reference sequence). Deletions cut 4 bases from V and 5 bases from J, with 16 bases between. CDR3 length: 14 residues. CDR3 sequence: CASSVSQGKDEQYF. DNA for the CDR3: TGTGCCAGCAGCGTTTCCCAGGGGAAGGACGAGCAGTACTTC.

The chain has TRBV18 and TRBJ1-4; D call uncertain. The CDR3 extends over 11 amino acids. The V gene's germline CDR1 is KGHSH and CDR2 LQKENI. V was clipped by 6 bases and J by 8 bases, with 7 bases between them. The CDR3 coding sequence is TGTGCCAGCTCCCGGGGAGAAAAACTGTTTTTT. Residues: CASSRGEKLFF.

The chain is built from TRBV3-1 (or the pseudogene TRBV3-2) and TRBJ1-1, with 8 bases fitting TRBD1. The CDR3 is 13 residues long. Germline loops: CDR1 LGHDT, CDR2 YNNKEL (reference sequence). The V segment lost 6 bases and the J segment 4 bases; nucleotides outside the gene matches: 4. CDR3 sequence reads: CASRTGGSTEAFF. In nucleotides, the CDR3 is TGTGCCAGCAGAACAGGGGGGAGCACTGAAGCTTTCTTT.

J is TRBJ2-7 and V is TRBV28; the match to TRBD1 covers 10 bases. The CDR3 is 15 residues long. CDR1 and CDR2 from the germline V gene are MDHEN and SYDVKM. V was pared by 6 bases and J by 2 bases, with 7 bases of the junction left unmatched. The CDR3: CASRSTGTGAYEQYF. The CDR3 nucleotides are TGTGCCAGCAGATCGACCGGGACAGGGGCCTACGAGCAGTACTTC.

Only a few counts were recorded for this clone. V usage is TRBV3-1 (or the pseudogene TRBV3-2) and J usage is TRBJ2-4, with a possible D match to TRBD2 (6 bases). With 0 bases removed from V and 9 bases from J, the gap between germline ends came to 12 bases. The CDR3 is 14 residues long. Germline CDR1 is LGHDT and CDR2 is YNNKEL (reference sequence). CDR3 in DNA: TGTGCCAGCAGCCAAGACGGGAGTTCTGGCATTCAGTACTTC. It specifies CASSQDGSSGIQYF.

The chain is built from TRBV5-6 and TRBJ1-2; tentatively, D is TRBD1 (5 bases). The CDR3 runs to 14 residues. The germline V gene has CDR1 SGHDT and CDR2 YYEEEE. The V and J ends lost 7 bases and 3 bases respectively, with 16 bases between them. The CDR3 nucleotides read TGTGCCAGCCTGGTGGCAGGGATCGACTATGGCTACACCTTC. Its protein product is CASLVAGIDYGYTF. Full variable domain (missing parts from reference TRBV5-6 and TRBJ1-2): DAGVTQSPTHLIKTRGQQVTLRCSPKSGHDTVSWYQQALGQGPQFIFQYYEEEERQRGNFPDRFSGHQFPNYSSELNVNALLLGDSALYLCASLVAGIDYGYTFGSGTRLTVV.

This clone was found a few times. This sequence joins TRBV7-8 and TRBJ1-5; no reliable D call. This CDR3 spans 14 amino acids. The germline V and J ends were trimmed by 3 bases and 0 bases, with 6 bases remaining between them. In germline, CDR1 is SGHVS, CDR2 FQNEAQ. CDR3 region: CASSFSGSNQPQHF. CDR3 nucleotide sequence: TGTGCCAGCAGCTTTTCGGGTAGCAATCAGCCCCAGCATTTT. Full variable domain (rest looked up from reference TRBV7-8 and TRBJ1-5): GAGVSQSPRYKVAKRGQDVALRCDPISGHVSLFWYQQALGQGPEFLTYFQNEAQLDKSGLPSDRFFAERPEGSVSTLKIQRTQQEDSAVYLCASSFSGSNQPQHFGDGTRLSIL.

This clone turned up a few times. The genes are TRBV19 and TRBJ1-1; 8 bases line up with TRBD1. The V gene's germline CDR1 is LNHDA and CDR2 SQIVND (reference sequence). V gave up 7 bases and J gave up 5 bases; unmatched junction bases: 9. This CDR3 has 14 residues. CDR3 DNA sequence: TGTGCCAGTAAGGCCCGGACAGGGTATACTGAAGCTTTCTTT. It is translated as CASKARTGYTEAFF.

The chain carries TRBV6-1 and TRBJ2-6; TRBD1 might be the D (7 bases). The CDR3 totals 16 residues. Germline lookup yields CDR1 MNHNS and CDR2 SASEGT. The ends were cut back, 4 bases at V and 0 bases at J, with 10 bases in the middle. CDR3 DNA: TGTGCCAGCAGTGGCGGGACAGCCTCTGGGGCCAACGTCCTGACTTTC. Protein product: CASSGGTASGANVLTF.

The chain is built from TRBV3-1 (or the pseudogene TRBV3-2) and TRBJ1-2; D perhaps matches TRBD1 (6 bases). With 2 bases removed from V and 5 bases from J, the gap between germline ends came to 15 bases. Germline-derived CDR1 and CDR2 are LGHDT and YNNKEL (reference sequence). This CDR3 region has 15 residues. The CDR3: CASSQQDRIGYGYTF. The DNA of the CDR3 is TGTGCCAGCAGCCAACAAGACAGGATCGGGTATGGCTACACCTTC.

In nucleotides, the CDR3 is TGCGCCAGCAGCTTGGCCTCGGGTCGACTGAGCTCCTACAATGAGCAGTTCTTC. Its translation: CASSLASGRLSSYNEQFF. The chain combines TRBV5-1 with TRBJ2-1; D unclear. Germline values: CDR1 SGHRS, CDR2 YFSETQ. Trimming stripped 0 bases from V and 0 bases from J, with 16 bases between. The CDR3 totals 18 residues.

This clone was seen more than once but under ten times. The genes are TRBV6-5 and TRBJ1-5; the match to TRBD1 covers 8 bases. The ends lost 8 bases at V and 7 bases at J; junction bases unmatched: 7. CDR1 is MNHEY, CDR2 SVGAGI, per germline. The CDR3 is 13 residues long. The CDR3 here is CASQDREGQPQHF. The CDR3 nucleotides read TGTGCCAGCCAGGACAGGGAAGGGCAGCCCCAGCATTTT.

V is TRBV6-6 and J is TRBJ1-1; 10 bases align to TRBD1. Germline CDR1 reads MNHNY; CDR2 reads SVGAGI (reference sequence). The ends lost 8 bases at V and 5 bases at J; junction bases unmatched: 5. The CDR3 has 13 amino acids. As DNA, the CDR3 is TGTGCCAGCGAGGGACAGGGGAGAACTGAAGCTTTCTTT. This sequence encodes CASEGQGRTEAFF.

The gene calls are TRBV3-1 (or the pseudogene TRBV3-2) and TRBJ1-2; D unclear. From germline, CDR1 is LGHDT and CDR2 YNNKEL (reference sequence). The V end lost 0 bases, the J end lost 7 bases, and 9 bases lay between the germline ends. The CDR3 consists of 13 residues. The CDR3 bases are TGTGCCAGCAGCCAAGATCCGAGGAGTGGCTACACCTTC. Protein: CASSQDPRSGYTF.